This is a list of T cell receptor beta chains from one sample in a study of CD8 T cells in Susac syndrome. From the immunoSEQ multiplex PCR reads, TCRdb called clonotypes with MiXCR, one entry per CDR3 protein. The sample has about 60,000 distinct CDR3 sequences, 90% to 95% seen once. Sequenced: CD8+ T cells from PBMCs. These receptors were taken from a human donor in good health. CDR3s include the opening cysteine and the closing phenylalanine or tryptophan. The order of the fields is CDR3 protein, CDR3 DNA, CDR3 length, V gene, D gene, J gene, clone size. D genes are given only for firm matches. Part of the rows lack a size; the others show once, few, many or a class for expanded clones.

CDR3aa: CASSYEATNYGYTF
CDR3nt: TGTGCCAGCAGTTACGAGGCAACTAACTATGGCTACACCTTC
len: 14
v_gene: TRBV6-5
d_gene: -
j_gene: TRBJ1-2
abundance: -

CDR3aa: CASSPAGDHNEQFF
CDR3nt: TGTGCCAGCAGCCCAGCGGGGGACCACAATGAGCAGTTCTTC
len: 14
v_gene: TRBV14
d_gene: TRBD2
j_gene: TRBJ2-1
abundance: -

CDR3aa: CASSSSYEQYF
CDR3nt: TGTGCCAGCAGTTCCTCCTACGAGCAGTACTTC
len: 11
v_gene: TRBV27
d_gene: -
j_gene: TRBJ2-7
abundance: few

CDR3aa: CASSKRTGYGYTF
CDR3nt: TGTGCCAGTAGTAAAAGGACAGGGTATGGCTACACCTTC
len: 13
v_gene: TRBV19
d_gene: TRBD1
j_gene: TRBJ1-2
abundance: -

CDR3aa: CASSYNREGGYTF
CDR3nt: TGTGCCAGCAGTTACAACAGGGAAGGAGGCTACACCTTC
len: 13
v_gene: TRBV6-5
d_gene: -
j_gene: TRBJ1-2
abundance: -

CDR3aa: CSARLTGGWTEAFF
CDR3nt: TGCAGCGCTAGACTGACAGGGGGTTGGACTGAAGCTTTCTTT
len: 14
v_gene: TRBV29-1
d_gene: TRBD1
j_gene: TRBJ1-1
abundance: -

CDR3aa: CASSLYDRDNQPQHF
CDR3nt: TGTGCCAGCAGTTTGTACGACAGAGACAATCAGCCCCAGCATTTT
len: 15
v_gene: TRBV6-1
d_gene: -
j_gene: TRBJ1-5
abundance: -

CDR3aa: CAISESRSGGANEQFF
CDR3nt: TGTGCCATCAGTGAGTCTAGGAGCGGGGGGGCCAATGAGCAGTTCTTC
len: 16
v_gene: TRBV10-3
d_gene: TRBD2
j_gene: TRBJ2-1
abundance: -

CDR3aa: CATSDGDEQYF
CDR3nt: TGTGCCACCAGTGACGGAGACGAGCAGTACTTC
len: 11
v_gene: TRBV24-1
d_gene: -
j_gene: TRBJ2-7
abundance: few

CDR3aa: CATQPQGNYGYTF
CDR3nt: TGTGCCACCCAGCCTCAGGGAAACTATGGCTACACCTTC
len: 13
v_gene: TRBV10-3
d_gene: -
j_gene: TRBJ1-2
abundance: -

CDR3aa: CASIPTTSGETQYF
CDR3nt: TGTGCCAGCATTCCCACGACTAGCGGGGAGACCCAGTACTTC
len: 14
v_gene: TRBV25-1
d_gene: TRBD2
j_gene: TRBJ2-5
abundance: -

CDR3aa: CASAQGRYGDEQYF
CDR3nt: TGTGCCAGCGCGCAGGGGAGATACGGCGACGAGCAGTACTTC
len: 14
v_gene: TRBV27
d_gene: -
j_gene: TRBJ2-7
abundance: -

CDR3aa: CASSLTSSHGDEQFF
CDR3nt: TGTGCCAGCAGCTTAACGTCGTCCCACGGGGATGAGCAGTTCTTC
len: 15
v_gene: TRBV7-3
d_gene: -
j_gene: TRBJ2-1
abundance: -

CDR3aa: CASSLNSPNTGELFF
CDR3nt: TGTGCCAGCAGTTTAAACAGCCCGAACACCGGGGAGCTGTTTTTT
len: 15
v_gene: TRBV12-3/TRBV12-4
d_gene: -
j_gene: TRBJ2-2
abundance: -

CDR3aa: CASSLDRGSPPLHF
CDR3nt: TGTGCCAGCAGCTTGGACAGGGGTTCTCCACCCCTCCACTTT
len: 14
v_gene: TRBV5-4
d_gene: TRBD1
j_gene: TRBJ1-6
abundance: -

CDR3aa: CASSLRDRDNEQFF
CDR3nt: TGTGCCAGCAGTTTAAGGGACAGGGACAATGAGCAGTTCTTC
len: 14
v_gene: TRBV12-3/TRBV12-4
d_gene: TRBD1
j_gene: TRBJ2-1
abundance: once

CDR3aa: CASSYSGYNEQFF
CDR3nt: TGTGCCAGCAGTTACTCGGGGTACAATGAGCAGTTCTTC
len: 13
v_gene: TRBV6-6
d_gene: -
j_gene: TRBJ2-1
abundance: -

CDR3aa: CASSLRVHYEQYF
CDR3nt: TGTGCCAGCAGTTTACGGGTGCACTACGAGCAGTACTTC
len: 13
v_gene: TRBV28
d_gene: -
j_gene: TRBJ2-7
abundance: -

CDR3aa: CASSHAPPGAEAFF
CDR3nt: TGCGCCAGCAGCCATGCCCCGCCGGGCGCTGAAGCTTTCTTT
len: 14
v_gene: TRBV4-3
d_gene: -
j_gene: TRBJ1-1
abundance: -

CDR3aa: CASSASGGAGADTQYF
CDR3nt: TGTGCCAGCAGCGCAAGCGGGGGGGCCGGGGCAGATACGCAGTATTTT
len: 16
v_gene: TRBV9
d_gene: TRBD2
j_gene: TRBJ2-3
abundance: -

CDR3aa: CASSQGGTSGEADTQYF
CDR3nt: TGTGCCAGCAGCCAAGGGGGGACTAGCGGGGAGGCAGATACGCAGTATTTT
len: 17
v_gene: TRBV4-2
d_gene: TRBD2
j_gene: TRBJ2-3
abundance: -

CDR3aa: CASSLRGLAMIQETQYF
CDR3nt: TGTGCCAGTAGTCTGAGGGGACTAGCGATGATACAAGAGACCCAGTACTTC
len: 17
v_gene: TRBV19
d_gene: TRBD2
j_gene: TRBJ2-5
abundance: -

CDR3aa: CASSIRRGRTEAFF
CDR3nt: TGTGCCAGTAGTATCCGGCGGGGGCGCACTGAAGCTTTCTTT
len: 14
v_gene: TRBV19
d_gene: -
j_gene: TRBJ1-1
abundance: -

CDR3aa: CASSSVGSTEAFF
CDR3nt: TGTGCCAGCAGTTCGGTGGGGAGCACTGAAGCTTTCTTT
len: 13
v_gene: TRBV27
d_gene: -
j_gene: TRBJ1-1
abundance: -

CDR3aa: CAIRQTSYEQFF
CDR3nt: TGTGCCATCAGACAGACTAGTTATGAGCAGTTCTTC
len: 12
v_gene: TRBV10-3
d_gene: -
j_gene: TRBJ2-1
abundance: -

CDR3aa: CSAAPGLGNEQFF
CDR3nt: TGCAGCGCTGCCCCGGGACTAGGCAATGAGCAGTTCTTC
len: 13
v_gene: TRBV29-1
d_gene: TRBD2
j_gene: TRBJ2-1
abundance: -

CDR3aa: CASRQLGRQPQHF
CDR3nt: TGTGCCAGCAGACAGCTTGGTCGTCAGCCCCAGCATTTT
len: 13
v_gene: TRBV27
d_gene: -
j_gene: TRBJ1-5
abundance: -

CDR3aa: CASSWTGGAETQYF
CDR3nt: TGTGCCAGCAGTTGGACAGGGGGCGCGGAGACCCAGTACTTC
len: 14
v_gene: TRBV12-3/TRBV12-4
d_gene: TRBD1
j_gene: TRBJ2-5
abundance: few

CDR3aa: CASSRRPTGGGRELFF
CDR3nt: TGCGCCAGCAGCCGACGACCCACCGGGGGGGGCAGGGAGCTGTTTTTT
len: 16
v_gene: TRBV4-1
d_gene: TRBD2
j_gene: TRBJ2-2
abundance: -

CDR3aa: CASSGPGTPGRVTQYF
CDR3nt: TGTGCCAGCAGCGGGCCCGGGACTCCCGGCAGGGTGACGCAGTATTTT
len: 16
v_gene: TRBV3-1
d_gene: -
j_gene: TRBJ2-3
abundance: -

CDR3aa: CASSPYYRDSAYMNTEAFF
CDR3nt: TGTGCCAGCAGTCCTTACTACCGGGACAGCGCATACATGAACACTGAAGCTTTCTTT
len: 19
v_gene: TRBV6-1
d_gene: TRBD1
j_gene: TRBJ1-1
abundance: -